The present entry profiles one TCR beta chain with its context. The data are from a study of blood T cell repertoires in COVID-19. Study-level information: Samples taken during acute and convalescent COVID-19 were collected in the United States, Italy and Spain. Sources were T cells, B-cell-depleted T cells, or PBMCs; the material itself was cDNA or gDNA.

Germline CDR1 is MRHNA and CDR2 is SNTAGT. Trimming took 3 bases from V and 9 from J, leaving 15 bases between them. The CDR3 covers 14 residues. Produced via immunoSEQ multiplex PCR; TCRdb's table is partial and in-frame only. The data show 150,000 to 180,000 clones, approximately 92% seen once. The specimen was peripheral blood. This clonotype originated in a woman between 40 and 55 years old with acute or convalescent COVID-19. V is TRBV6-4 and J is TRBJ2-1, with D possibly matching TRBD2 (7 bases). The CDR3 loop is CASSEVGGAGEQFF. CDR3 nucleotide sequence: TGTGCCAGCAGTGAGGTGGGGGGGGCCGGTGAGCAGTTCTTC.